Each of the 19 T cell receptor beta chains below was sequenced from the same sample in a study of T cell responses to AZD1222 COVID-19 vaccine. Profiling relied on immunoSEQ multiplex PCR, and the TCRdb table lists in-frame clones only, not all of them. The sample shows some 180,000 clones, approximately 88% of them seen only once. This material consisted of peripheral blood, taken 28 days after the second AZD1222 dose. The receptors originated from an adult who received the AZD1222 COVID-19 vaccine.

This clone was observed a few times. The rearrangement links TRBV3-1 (or the pseudogene TRBV3-2) to TRBJ2-6; D is unresolved. V was trimmed by 1 base and J by 0 bases, leaving 4 bases between them. Per germline, CDR1 LGHDT and CDR2 YNNKEL (reference sequence). The CDR3 covers 15 residues. The CDR3 reads CASSQVLSGANVLTF. The DNA of the CDR3 is TGTGCCAGCAGCCAAGTCCTCTCTGGGGCCAACGTCCTGACTTTC.

The chain couples TRBV6-1 to TRBJ2-2; D is ambiguous. The CDR3 is made up of 14 amino acids. Germline values: CDR1 MNHNS, CDR2 SASEGT. V lost 2 bases and J 6 bases, leaving 10 bases between the germline ends. The CDR3 region is CASSENLAPGELFF. The DNA for the CDR3 is TGTGCCAGCAGTGAAAATCTGGCGCCCGGGGAGCTGTTTTTT.

J is TRBJ1-1 and V is TRBV19; no definite D call. This CDR3 region has 14 residues. Trimming left V 7 bases short and J 5 bases short, with 17 bases between. Germline V gives CDR1 LNHDA, CDR2 SQIVND (reference sequence). The CDR3 sequence: CASKLTSRKTEAFF. The CDR3, as DNA: TGTGCCAGTAAGCTGACCTCCCGCAAAACTGAAGCTTTCTTT.

This clone was seen once. V is TRBV14 and J is TRBJ2-7; D not certain. The V end was cut by 1 base, the J end by 10 bases, with 11 bases between. Germline values: CDR1 SGHDN, CDR2 FVKESK. This CDR3 region has 12 residues. CDR3 in DNA: TGTGCCAGCAGCCAAGTCGGACGCAGTCAGTACTTC. Protein sequence: CASSQVGRSQYF.

The rearrangement joins TRBV7-9 to TRBJ2-7, with D possibly TRBD2 on 5 matching bases. CDR3 length: 11 residues. Germline CDR1 reads SEHNR; CDR2 reads FQNEAQ (reference sequence). Trimming took 5 bases from V and 6 from J, leaving 8 bases between them. Here the CDR3 reads CASSPEGEQYF. CDR3 DNA: TGTGCCAGCAGCCCCGAGGGCGAGCAGTACTTC.

The chain employs TRBV27 and TRBJ1-6, with a weak D call TRBD1 (5 bases). V was trimmed by 7 bases and J by 4 bases, leaving 11 bases between them. The CDR3 runs 14 residues. Per germline, CDR1 MNHEY and CDR2 SMNVEV (reference sequence). In DNA form, the CDR3 reads TGTGCCAGCACCTCGGGGGTGTATAATTCACCCCTCCACTTT. The encoded protein is CASTSGVYNSPLHF.

The genes are TRBV27 and TRBJ1-2; 8 bases are a match to TRBD1. This CDR3 is built from 15 residues. Germline V gives CDR1 MNHEY, CDR2 SMNVEV (reference sequence). V lost 4 bases and J lost 2; bases outside the gene matches: 6. CDR3 in amino acids: CASSSVDRGNYGYTF. CDR3 nucleotides: TGTGCCAGCAGTTCAGTAGACAGGGGAAACTATGGCTACACCTTC.

This rearrangement joins TRBV7-9 to TRBJ1-2, with a possible D match to TRBD1 (5 bases). This CDR3 is 14 amino acids long. V lost 5 bases, J lost 5 bases, and 15 bases lay in between. Per germline, CDR1 SEHNR and CDR2 FQNEAQ (reference sequence). In nucleotides, the CDR3 is TGTGCCAGCAGCCCCTCGGGGCGGCTGTATGGCTACACCTTC. The encoded protein is CASSPSGRLYGYTF. The full variable domain, completed using reference TRBV7-9 and TRBJ1-2, is DTGVSQNPRHKITKRGQNVTFRCDPISEHNRLYWYRQTLGQGPEFLTYFQNEAQLEKSRLLSDRFSAERPKGSFSTLEIQRTEQGDSAMYLCASSPSGRLYGYTFGSGTRLTVV.

This chain joins TRBV28 and TRBJ2-3; 9 nucleotides align to TRBD1. V lost 5 bases, J lost 4 bases, and 4 bases stayed unmatched. This CDR3 is 14 amino acids long. CDR1 and CDR2 (germline): MDHEN, SYDVKM. The CDR3 is CASSTGGAADTQYF. CDR3 DNA: TGTGCCAGCAGTACAGGGGGCGCGGCAGATACGCAGTATTTT.

The genes are TRBV29-1 and TRBJ1-4, with D perhaps TRBD1 (5 bases). Between the trimmed V and J ends, which lost 5 bases and 0 bases, there was a span of 25 bases. Germline loops: CDR1 SQVTM, CDR2 ANQGSEA. The CDR3 has 19 residues. The CDR3 nucleotides are TGCAGCGTTCGTCTATCGTGGCAGGGCATGAGGCCAACTAATGAAAAACTGTTTTTT. It translates to CSVRLSWQGMRPTNEKLFF. The whole variable domain, remainder taken from reference TRBV29-1 and TRBJ1-4, is SAVISQKPSRDICQRGTSLTIQCQVDSQVTMMFWYRQQPGQSLTLIATANQGSEATYESGFVIDKFPISRPNLTFSTLTVSNMSPEDSSIYLCSVRLSWQGMRPTNEKLFFGSGTQLSVL.

The V gene is TRBV1, the J gene TRBJ1-4. TRBV1 is assigned pseudogene status. There are 12 residues in the CDR3. The CDR3 DNA sequence: TGCACCAGCAGCCATGGGTGTGAAAAACTGTTTTTT. Its protein is CTSSHGCEKLFF.

The J gene is TRBJ2-6, the V gene TRBV3-1 (or the pseudogene TRBV3-2); perhaps TRBD2 as D (7 bases). The CDR3 consists of 15 residues. Germline loops: CDR1 LGHDT, CDR2 YNNKEL (reference sequence). The ends were cut back, 5 bases at V and 3 bases at J, with 11 bases in the middle. The CDR3 here is CASSGGAVGANVLTF. The CDR3 coding sequence is TGTGCCAGCAGCGGGGGGGCCGTTGGGGCCAACGTCCTGACTTTC.

The V call is TRBV6-6, the J call TRBJ2-7; 7 bases align to TRBD1. Trimming removed 6 bases from V and 1 base from J; junction bases left unmatched: 3. Germline lookup yields CDR1 MNHNY and CDR2 SVGAGI (reference sequence). The CDR3 runs to 13 residues. CDR3 bases: TGTGCCAGCAGCTGGGACAGATCCTACGAGCAGTACTTC. Its protein is CASSWDRSYEQYF.

Here the CDR3 DNA reads TGTGCCACCGGAACAATAGGGGAGCTGTTTTTT. Its translation is CATGTIGELFF. V gene TRBV12-3 or TRBV12-4 combines with J gene TRBJ2-2; D is ambiguous. V gave up 10 bases and J gave up 8 bases, with 11 bases separating them. The length of the CDR3 is 11 residues.

The gene calls are TRBV5-6 and TRBJ2-7; TRBD2 agrees at 15 bases. Losses at the gene ends were 4 bases for V and 7 bases for J; bases not matched to a gene: 6. Germline lookup yields CDR1 SGHDT and CDR2 YYEEEE. The CDR3 has 15 amino acids. CDR3 region: CASSPGLAGGYEQYF. CDR3 nucleotide sequence: TGTGCCAGCAGCCCCGGACTAGCGGGGGGGTATGAGCAGTACTTC. Looking up the rest from reference TRBV5-6 and TRBJ2-7 gives the full variable domain: DAGVTQSPTHLIKTRGQQVTLRCSPKSGHDTVSWYQQALGQGPQFIFQYYEEEERQRGNFPDRFSGHQFPNYSSELNVNALLLGDSALYLCASSPGLAGGYEQYFGPGTRLTVT.

The chain recombines TRBV18 with TRBJ2-7, with no clear D. The V end lost 5 bases, the J end lost 3 bases, and 8 bases lay between the germline ends. This CDR3 contains 12 residues. Germline values: CDR1 KGHSH, CDR2 LQKENI. The chain's CDR3 is CASSVPGYEQYF. CDR3 nucleotides: TGTGCCAGCTCAGTGCCGGGCTACGAGCAGTACTTC.

V usage is TRBV3-1 (or the pseudogene TRBV3-2) and J usage is TRBJ1-5; 8 nucleotides align to TRBD1. The CDR3 has 18 amino acids. CDR1 is LGHDT and CDR2 is YNNKEL in the germline V gene (reference sequence). With V trimmed by 1 base and J by 2 bases, 10 bases remained unmatched. CDR3 amino acids: CASSQVTSETGGNQPQHF. The CDR3 DNA sequence: TGTGCCAGCAGCCAAGTGACCTCTGAGACAGGGGGCAATCAGCCCCAGCATTTT.

The chain employs TRBV19 and TRBJ1-1; D is perhaps TRBD1 (5 bases). The CDR3 is made up of 11 amino acids. V lost 8 bases to trimming and J lost 7 bases, with 11 bases between them. The germline CDR1 and CDR2 sequences are LNHDA and SQIVND (reference sequence). In nucleotides, the CDR3 is TGTGCCAGTCTCAGGGTGAATGAAGCTTTCTTT. Amino acids: CASLRVNEAFF.

This clone was seen more than once but under ten times. The chain recombines TRBV6-6 with TRBJ2-7; 8 bases are shared with TRBD1. Trimming removed 5 bases from V and 7 bases from J; junction bases left unmatched: 22. The CDR3 has 18 amino acids. Germline V gene lookup returns CDR1 MNHNY and CDR2 SVGAGI (reference sequence). CDR3 amino acids: CASSPLSSMDREWGEQYF. The CDR3 nucleotides are TGTGCCAGCAGTCCCCTTTCGTCGATGGACAGGGAGTGGGGGGAGCAGTACTTC.